Below, 11 T cell receptor beta chains from the same sample are listed, as sequenced in a study of cytomegalovirus exposure and HLA in healthy donors. The PCR made use of 60 Vbeta and 13 Jbeta primers. The assay was immunoSEQ multiplex PCR, and TCRdb's table has in-frame clones only and misses some. The data contain under 200,000 clones, over 70% of them seen just once; the ten biggest clones take up 5% to 7%. Sequencing was carried out using PBMCs. The receptors originated from a man in his forties or fifties in good health and CMV-seronegative.

The chain joins TRBV11-2 to TRBJ1-2, with D tentatively TRBD1 (5 bases). The CDR3 covers 14 residues. The germline V and J ends were trimmed by 2 bases and 4 bases, with 11 bases remaining between them. In germline, CDR1 is SGHAT, CDR2 FQNNGV. The CDR3 is CASSLFRAGYGYTF. CDR3 sequence (DNA): TGTGCCAGCAGCTTATTCAGGGCAGGCTATGGCTACACCTTC.

The chain recombines TRBV20-1 with TRBJ1-2, with D unresolved. CDR1 is DFQATT and CDR2 is SNEGSKA in the germline V gene (reference sequence). V was clipped by 5 bases and J by 8 bases, with 12 bases between them. The CDR3 spans 11 residues. The CDR3 DNA reads as TGCAGTGCTGCTTCAAGTCGGGGCTACACCTTC. Translated, it gives CSAASSRGYTF.

The chain couples TRBV5-1 to TRBJ1-3, with 12 positions matching TRBD1. The V segment lost 3 bases and the J segment 4 bases; nucleotides outside the gene matches: 5. The CDR3 has 16 amino acids. Per germline, CDR1 SGHRS and CDR2 YFSETQ. DNA of the CDR3: TGCGCCAGCAGCTCGAAGGGACAGGGGGCAGGAAACACCATATATTTT. It specifies CASSSKGQGAGNTIYF.

The chain couples TRBV11-2 to TRBJ2-7; 8 bases agree with TRBD1. Germline V gene lookup returns CDR1 SGHAT and CDR2 FQNNGV. J gave up 9 bases and V 3 bases, and 7 bases lay outside the gene matches. The CDR3 has 13 residues. CDR3 loop: CASSFEGQGRQYF. CDR3 DNA: TGTGCCAGCAGCTTCGAAGGACAGGGAAGGCAGTACTTC.

The V and J genes are TRBV10-3 and TRBJ1-1, with 9 bases that match TRBD1. The CDR3 sequence is 14 residues long. CDR1 is ENHRY and CDR2 is SYGVKD in the germline V gene. The trim removed 3 bases at V and 3 bases at J, leaving 2 bases unmatched. CDR3 sequence (DNA): TGTGCCATCAGTGATGACAGGGGGGACACTGAAGCTTTCTTT. This gives the protein CAISDDRGDTEAFF.

This clone turned up a few times. The CDR3 spells CASSQDIRSSGGSYEQYF. CDR3 sequence (DNA): TGCGCCAGCAGCCAAGACATCCGGTCCAGCGGGGGATCCTACGAGCAGTACTTC. The V and J genes are TRBV4-1 and TRBJ2-7; 8 bases match TRBD2. V was pared by 0 bases and J by 1 base, with 11 bases of the junction left unmatched. Germline V gene lookup returns CDR1 MGHRA and CDR2 YSYEKL. The CDR3 totals 18 residues.

This sequence joins TRBV27 and TRBJ1-2; 8 nucleotides match TRBD1. The CDR3 totals 14 residues. V was pared by 9 bases and J by 7 bases, with 13 bases of the junction left unmatched. Germline CDR1 reads MNHEY; CDR2 reads SMNVEV (reference sequence). Here the CDR3 reads CASKRAGGSAGYTF. In DNA, the CDR3 is TGTGCCAGTAAAAGGGCAGGGGGCTCGGCTGGCTACACCTTC.

This clone was observed a few times. The chain recombines TRBV18 with TRBJ2-7; TRBD2 aligns across 11 bases. The CDR3 consists of 15 residues. Germline lookup yields CDR1 KGHSH and CDR2 LQKENI. Unmatched junction bases numbered 7, after V lost 4 bases and J lost 5 bases. The CDR3 here is CASSLTTSGVDEQYF. CDR3 nucleotide sequence: TGTGCCAGCTCACTTACGACTAGCGGGGTAGACGAGCAGTACTTC.

This sequence joins TRBV6-5 and TRBJ1-3; no firm D call. The ends were cut back, 4 bases at V and 0 bases at J, with 10 bases in the middle. The CDR3 is made up of 15 amino acids. The germline CDR1 and CDR2 sequences are MNHEY and SVGAGI. In nucleotides, the CDR3 is TGTGCCAGCAGTTCAGACGGAGGCTCTGGAAACACCATATATTTT. This translates into CASSSDGGSGNTIYF.

J is TRBJ2-1 and V is TRBV7-9; no clear D. Germline V gene lookup returns CDR1 SEHNR and CDR2 FQNEAQ (reference sequence). This CDR3 has 11 residues. V was cut by 6 bases and J by 3 bases, with 3 bases left in between. Here the CDR3 reads CASSYYNEQFF. The CDR3 DNA reads TGTGCCAGCAGTTACTACAATGAGCAGTTCTTC.

The genes are TRBV19 and TRBJ2-7, with D perhaps matching TRBD2 (6 bases). CDR1 LNHDA and CDR2 SQIVND come from the germline V gene (reference sequence). This CDR3 region has 15 residues. V lost 1 base to trimming and J lost 6 bases, with 16 bases between them. The CDR3: CASSIGGGRLFEQYF. The CDR3 nucleotides are TGTGCCAGTAGTATAGGGGGAGGACGCCTATTCGAGCAGTACTTC.